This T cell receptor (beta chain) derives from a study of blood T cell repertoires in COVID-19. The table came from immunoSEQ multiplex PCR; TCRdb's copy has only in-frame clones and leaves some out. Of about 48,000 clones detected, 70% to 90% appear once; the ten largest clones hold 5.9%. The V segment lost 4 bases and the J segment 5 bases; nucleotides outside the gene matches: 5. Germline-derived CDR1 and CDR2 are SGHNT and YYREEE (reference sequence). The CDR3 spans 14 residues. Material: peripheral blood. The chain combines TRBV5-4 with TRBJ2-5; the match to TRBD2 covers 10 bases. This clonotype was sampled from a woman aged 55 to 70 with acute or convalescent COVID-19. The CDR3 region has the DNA TGTGCCAGCAGCAATCTAGCGGGAGTGGAGACCCAGTACTTC. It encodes CASSNLAGVETQYF.